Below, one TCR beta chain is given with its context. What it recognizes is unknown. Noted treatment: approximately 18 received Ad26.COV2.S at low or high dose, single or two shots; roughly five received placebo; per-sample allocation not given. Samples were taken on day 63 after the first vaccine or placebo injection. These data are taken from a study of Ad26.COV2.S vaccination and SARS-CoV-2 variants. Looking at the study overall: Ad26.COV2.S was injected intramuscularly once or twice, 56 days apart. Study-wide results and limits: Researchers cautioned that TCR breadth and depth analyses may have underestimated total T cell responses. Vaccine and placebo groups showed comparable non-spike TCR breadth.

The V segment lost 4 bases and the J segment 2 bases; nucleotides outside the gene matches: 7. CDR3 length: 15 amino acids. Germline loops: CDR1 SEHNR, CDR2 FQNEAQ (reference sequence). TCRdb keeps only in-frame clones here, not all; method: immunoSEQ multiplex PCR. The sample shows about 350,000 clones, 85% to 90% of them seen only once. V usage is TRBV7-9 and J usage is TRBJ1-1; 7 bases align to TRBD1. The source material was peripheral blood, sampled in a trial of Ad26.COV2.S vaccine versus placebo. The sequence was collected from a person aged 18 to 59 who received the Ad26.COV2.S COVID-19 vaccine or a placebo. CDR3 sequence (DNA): TGTGCCAGCAGCTCGACCGCAGGGGGAAACACTGAAGCTTTCTTT. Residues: CASSSTAGGNTEAFF.